This TCR beta chain was documented in a study of blood T cells in healthy people across ages. Then a second PCR, running about 6 to 12 cycles, was carried out with a sample-barcoded 5' primer and a J-beta primer mix. Each CDR3 protein gets one entry after TCRdb re-called the 5' RACE reads with MiXCR. In the table there are roughly 1,000,000 distinct CDR3 sequences, roughly a quarter of which are singletons. Study-wide results and caveats: Because sorting was not performed, PBMCs prevented conclusive naive versus antigen-experienced comparison.

Germline V gene lookup returns CDR1 SEHNR and CDR2 FQNEAQ (reference sequence). Trimming took off 5 bases at V and 4 bases at J, with 15 bases between the two ends. The CDR3 has 14 amino acids. This clonotype was seen only once. Its antigen is undetermined. This same sample was also taken into another study, of T cells of mothers and their children. That study adds: In each mother, TCR beta CDR3 reads exceeded 9.5 million; in each child, they numbered approximately 3 million.

The material sequenced was blood. The chain combines TRBV7-9 with TRBJ2-7; D unclear. The clonotype comes from a girl aged 2 to 9 in good health. The CDR3 reads CASSPDGSWYEQYF. CDR3 sequence (DNA): TGTGCCAGCAGCCCCGACGGGTCATGGTACGAGCAGTACTTC.